Listed here is a single T cell receptor beta chain. Measured with immunoSEQ multiplex PCR; TCRdb has only the in-frame clones, and not every one. The data show 2.3 million or so clones, approximately 95% seen once. This entry is derived from a study of shared clonotypes between healthy human individuals. Study in general: The cohort comprised a couple of women and a few men. Their ages spanned 18 to 49 years.

The CDR3 consists of 14 residues. Between the trimmed V and J ends, which lost 2 bases and 6 bases, there was a span of 13 bases. Germline V CDR1 and CDR2: WSHSY, SAAADI. V usage is TRBV10-2 and J usage is TRBJ1-1; D unclear. Sequencing was performed on naive CD4+ T cells from PBMCs. Subset meaning: CD45RA+ positively selected. The clonotype originates from a man aged 18 to 29 in good health. Some clones in this sample may be carry-over from other donors' samples. The DNA for the CDR3 is TGCGCCAGCAGTGAGGCCGTGGGTAGGGCTGAAGCTTTCTTT. It is translated as CASSEAVGRAEAFF.